This TCR beta chain comes out of a study of T cells in Graves' hyperthyroidism and ophthalmopathy (dated by TCRdb to the late 2010s). Broadly, across the study: To identify TCR V-J signatures that set the groups apart, the researchers used a discovery cohort of 100 or so patients, made up of fewer than 50 with Graves' ophthalmopathy and 57 with stable Graves' hyperthyroidism. After blood sampling, hyperthyroidism patients were treated with methimazole at a starting dose of 30 mg daily, and ophthalmopathy patients were treated with high-dose intravenous methylprednisolone. The roughly 90 discovery patients were divided at random into training and test sets in a 7:3 ratio. Prospective prediction of ophthalmopathy was tested in an independent validation cohort of some 19 hyperthyroidism patients and 17 patients who later progressed to ophthalmopathy. TCR Vbeta CDR3 sequencing of 130 to 150 peripheral blood samples (43 ophthalmopathy, about 74 hyperthyroidism and 17 progressor patients) is reported in the paper. The study also compared thyroid tissue and blood T-cell repertoires from several Graves' hyperthyroidism patients. Here is what the overall study found, with its caveats: Most expanded thyroid clonotypes (frequency above 0.001) were also detected in blood, a finding suggesting that blood repertoires may reflect thyroid immune responses. No statistical method was used to set the sample size in advance, and investigators knew the group allocation. In cross-validation, a model built on a 13 V-J signature told ophthalmopathy apart from stable hyperthyroidism with less than 90% sensitivity and around 81% specificity, and in testing the same model reached 80%/75%. In validation, the model predicted progression to ophthalmopathy a median of around 6.5 months before onset, with about 70% sensitivity and roughly 72% specificity.

Any patient with an uncontrolled infection, another autoimmune disease, pregnancy or lactation was excluded. Diagnoses were based on clinical symptoms, serum thyroxine and TRAb, thyroid ultrasound and orbital computed tomography. Trizol reagent was used to extract total RNA, and RNA quality was then checked on an Agilent 2100 Bioanalyzer. Amplification of TCR beta CDR3 regions was carried out from RNA transcripts. A first-round RT-PCR of the TCR CDR3 used the HTBI primer set with the Qiagen OneStep RT-PCR kit. The libraries were constructed in a second round of multiplex PCR and then size-selected and purified. Sequencing of the libraries was done on an Illumina HiSeq2000 using paired-end 100 bp reads. In the source study's methods: Raw data were processed with SOAPnuke, discarding reads with adapters, uncalled bases, mean Phred below 15, or no exact constant-primer or identifier match. High-quality paired reads were merged with COPE v1.2.5, and unique nucleotide sequences were defined as clonotypes. Clonotypes were aligned to IMGT TRBV, TRBD and TRBJ reference segments using MiTCR v1.1. The analysis was restricted to V-J combinations with a frequency above 0.0001, which together covered 99% to 99.2% of the repertoires. The TCS score was defined as the ratio of F50 (clonal expansion) to E x V (chaos), calculated using BLOSUM62-based TCRdist between CDR3 peptides within each V-J. Welch's t-statistics and random forest reduced roughly 540 V-J features to roughly 13, which were used in a naive Bayes classifier (R e1071). The similarity between thyroid and blood repertoires was quantified using the Morisita-Horn index. TCRdb itself trimmed the public reads at Q25 with fastp, ran MiXCR and retained productive beta chains. Entries that share a CDR3 protein sequence are merged under the most common genes and DNA. It is TCRdb's table, rather than the study itself, that gives the V and J calls and clone size. For this sample there are 540,000 or so distinct CDR3 sequences; 40% to 55% appear just once. The top ten clonotypes cover under 20% of the sample.

From the cysteine through the phenylalanine, the CDR3 covers 15 amino acids. Left in the record is the CDR3 DNA by itself, 45 bases read in frame from the first base. Looking up the germline V gene (reference sequence) yields CDR1 LNHNV and CDR2 YYDKDF. The V end gives up 5 bases and the J end 4 bases, leaving 9 bases in the junction not matched to a gene. Of note for this clonotype: Its antigen remains undetermined. No base quality information exists; no much larger clone differs at one position.

This TCR was recovered from an adult woman with Graves' disease, either hyperthyroidism or ophthalmopathy (not recorded which). This chain joins TRBV15 to TRBJ1-2; TRBD1 aligns with 8 central bases. Sequenced material: peripheral blood or thyroid tissue (not recorded which). The nucleotides read TGTGCCACCAGCGAGGAGGACAGGGCTACCTATGGCTACACCTTC. Its amino acids are CATSEEDRATYGYTF.